These T cell receptor beta chains were read from a single sample in a study of T cell responses to AZD1222 COVID-19 vaccine. The protocol was immunoSEQ multiplex PCR, while the TCRdb copy is restricted to in-frame clones and leaves out a portion. Of about 160,000 clones in the sample, roughly 92% were seen once. The source material was peripheral blood, sampled on day 0 of AZD1222 vaccination. These receptors were obtained from an adult in good health. Both conserved end residues are part of each CDR3. Fields, in order: D gene, V gene, J gene, CDR3 protein, CDR3 DNA. The D gene is left open where the match is weak.

D: TRBD1
V: TRBV19
J: TRBJ1-5
CDR3: CASGTDGHSNQPQHF
DNA: TGTGCCAGCGGGACAGATGGGCATAGCAATCAGCCCCAGCATTTT

D: TRBD1
V: TRBV5-1
J: TRBJ1-1
CDR3: CASSLTGTGAMDTEAFF
DNA: TGCGCCAGCAGCTTGACCGGGACAGGGGCAATGGACACTGAAGCTTTCTTT

D: -
V: TRBV11-2
J: TRBJ2-3
CDR3: CASSLGGTSIDTQYF
DNA: TGTGCCAGCAGCTTAGGCGGGACCTCAATAGATACGCAGTATTTT

D: -
V: TRBV6-5
J: TRBJ1-6
CDR3: CASGGNREGSPLHF
DNA: TGTGCCAGCGGGGGTAACAGGGAGGGTTCACCCCTCCACTTT

D: TRBD2
V: TRBV5-1
J: TRBJ2-1
CDR3: CASSLFSGGDNEQFF
DNA: TGCGCCAGCAGCTTGTTTAGCGGGGGGGACAATGAGCAGTTCTTC

D: -
V: TRBV23-1
J: TRBJ1-2
CDR3: CASSQSDPGYTF
DNA: TGCGCCAGCAGTCAATCGGACCCTGGCTACACCTTC

D: -
V: TRBV5-6
J: TRBJ2-1
CDR3: CASSLKGSGAYNEQFF
DNA: TGTGCCAGCAGCTTGAAAGGGAGCGGAGCCTACAATGAGCAGTTCTTC

D: TRBD2
V: TRBV7-8
J: TRBJ2-3
CDR3: CASSFIFPAGGADTQYF
DNA: TGTGCCAGCAGCTTTATATTTCCAGCGGGAGGGGCAGATACGCAGTATTTT

D: TRBD1
V: TRBV4-2
J: TRBJ2-2
CDR3: CASSPDPRTGRDTGELFF
DNA: TGTGCCAGCAGCCCAGACCCCCGGACAGGGCGGGACACCGGGGAGCTGTTTTTT

D: TRBD1
V: TRBV3-1/TRBV3-2
J: TRBJ1-1
CDR3: CASRSLRQGAMNTEAFF
DNA: TGTGCCAGTAGAAGCCTAAGACAGGGGGCCATGAACACTGAAGCTTTCTTT

D: -
V: TRBV5-6
J: TRBJ1-1
CDR3: CASSFYGTQFMNTEAFF
DNA: TGTGCCAGCAGCTTTTACGGGACACAATTCATGAACACTGAAGCTTTCTTT

D: -
V: TRBV4-1
J: TRBJ2-2
CDR3: CASSQVSMNTGELFF
DNA: TGCGCCAGCAGCCAGGTGTCTATGAACACCGGGGAGCTGTTTTTT

D: TRBD2
V: TRBV25-1
J: TRBJ2-1
CDR3: CASRESTSGHEQFF
DNA: TGTGCCAGCAGGGAGTCGACTAGCGGGCATGAGCAGTTCTTC

D: TRBD1
V: TRBV7-9
J: TRBJ1-5
CDR3: CASSSGTGGRGEPQHF
DNA: TGTGCCAGCAGCTCCGGGACAGGGGGTAGAGGTGAGCCCCAGCATTTT

D: TRBD1
V: TRBV2
J: TRBJ1-2
CDR3: CASIGQGAGGYTF
DNA: TGTGCCAGCATTGGACAGGGGGCTGGTGGCTACACCTTC

D: -
V: TRBV7-6
J: TRBJ2-1
CDR3: CASSLEGFNEQFF
DNA: TGTGCCAGCAGCCTGGAGGGCTTCAATGAGCAGTTCTTC

D: -
V: TRBV7-8
J: TRBJ2-3
CDR3: CASSSRADTQYF
DNA: TGTGCCAGCAGCTCCCGAGCAGATACGCAGTATTTT

D: TRBD1
V: TRBV5-1
J: TRBJ1-6
CDR3: CASSPGQGGGNSPLHF
DNA: TGCGCCAGCAGCCCGGGACAGGGCGGGGGTAATTCACCCCTCCACTTT

D: -
V: TRBV6-5
J: TRBJ1-1
CDR3: CASSSDRDTEAFF
DNA: TGTGCCAGCAGTTCGGACAGAGACACTGAAGCTTTCTTT

D: TRBD2
V: TRBV2
J: TRBJ2-3
CDR3: CASSELGGGGTDTQYF
DNA: TGTGCCAGCAGTGAATTAGGTGGGGGGGGCACAGATACGCAGTATTTT

D: TRBD2
V: TRBV4-1
J: TRBJ2-6
CDR3: CASSPGLRGVSGANVLTF
DNA: TGCGCCAGCAGCCCCGGTTTGCGGGGGGTATCTGGGGCCAACGTCCTGACTTTC

D: -
V: TRBV4-1
J: TRBJ1-1
CDR3: CASSHDPGVQTEAFF
DNA: TGCGCCAGCAGCCACGATCCGGGGGTTCAGACTGAAGCTTTCTTT